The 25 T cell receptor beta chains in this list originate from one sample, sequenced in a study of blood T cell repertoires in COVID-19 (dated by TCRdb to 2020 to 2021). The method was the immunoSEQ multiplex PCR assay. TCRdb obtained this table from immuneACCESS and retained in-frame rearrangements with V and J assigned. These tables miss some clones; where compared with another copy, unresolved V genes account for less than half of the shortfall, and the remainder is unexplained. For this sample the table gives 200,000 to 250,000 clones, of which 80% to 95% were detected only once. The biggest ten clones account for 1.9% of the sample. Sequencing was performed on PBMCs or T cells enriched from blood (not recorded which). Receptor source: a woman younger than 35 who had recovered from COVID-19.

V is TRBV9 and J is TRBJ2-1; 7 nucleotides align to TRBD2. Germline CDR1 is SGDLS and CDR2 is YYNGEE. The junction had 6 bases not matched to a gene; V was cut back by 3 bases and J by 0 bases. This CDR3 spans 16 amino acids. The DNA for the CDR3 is TGTGCCAGCAGCGGGCCCGGGGGGAGCTCCTACAATGAGCAGTTCTTC. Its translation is CASSGPGGSSYNEQFF.

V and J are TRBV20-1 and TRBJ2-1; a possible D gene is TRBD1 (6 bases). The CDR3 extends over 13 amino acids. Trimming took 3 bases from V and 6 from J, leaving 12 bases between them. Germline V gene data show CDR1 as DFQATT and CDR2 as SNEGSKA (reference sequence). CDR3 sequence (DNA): TGCAGTGCTAGTCAGGGGCCGCTCAATGAGCAGTTCTTC. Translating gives CSASQGPLNEQFF.

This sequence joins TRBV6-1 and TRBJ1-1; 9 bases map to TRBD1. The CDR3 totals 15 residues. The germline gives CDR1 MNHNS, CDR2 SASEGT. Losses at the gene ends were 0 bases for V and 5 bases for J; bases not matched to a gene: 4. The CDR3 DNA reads TGTGCCAGCAGTGAAGCGCCCGGGACAGGGACTGAAGCTTTCTTT. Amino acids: CASSEAPGTGTEAFF.

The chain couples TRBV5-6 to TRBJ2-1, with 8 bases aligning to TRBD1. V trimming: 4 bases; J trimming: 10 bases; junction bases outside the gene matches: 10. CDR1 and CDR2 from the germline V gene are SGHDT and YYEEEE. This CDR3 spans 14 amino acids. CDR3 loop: CASSLPTGVEEQFF. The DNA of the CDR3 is TGTGCCAGCAGCCTCCCGACAGGGGTAGAGGAGCAGTTCTTC.

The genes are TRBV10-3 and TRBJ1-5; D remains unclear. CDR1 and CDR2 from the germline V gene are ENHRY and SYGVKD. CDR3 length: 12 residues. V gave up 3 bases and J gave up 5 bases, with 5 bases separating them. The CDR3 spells CAISEGDQPQHF. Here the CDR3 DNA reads TGTGCCATCAGTGAAGGAGATCAGCCCCAGCATTTT.

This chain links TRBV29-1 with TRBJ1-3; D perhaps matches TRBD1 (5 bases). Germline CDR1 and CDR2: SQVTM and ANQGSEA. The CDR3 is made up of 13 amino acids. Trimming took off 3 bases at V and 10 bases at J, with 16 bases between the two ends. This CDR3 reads CSVEHRSPRTIYF. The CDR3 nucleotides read TGCAGCGTTGAGCACAGGTCCCCGCGGACCATATATTTT.

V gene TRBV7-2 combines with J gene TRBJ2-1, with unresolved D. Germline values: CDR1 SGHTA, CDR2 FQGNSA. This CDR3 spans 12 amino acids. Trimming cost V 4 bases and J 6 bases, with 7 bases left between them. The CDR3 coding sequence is TGTGCCAGCAGCTCTCCCCTCAATGAGCAGTTCTTC. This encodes CASSSPLNEQFF.

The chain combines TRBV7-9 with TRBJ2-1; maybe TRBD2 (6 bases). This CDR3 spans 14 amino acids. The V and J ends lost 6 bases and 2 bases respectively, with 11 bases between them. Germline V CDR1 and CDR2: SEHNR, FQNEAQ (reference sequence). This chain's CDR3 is CASRLAWTYNEQFF. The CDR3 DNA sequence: TGTGCCAGCAGGCTAGCGTGGACCTACAATGAGCAGTTCTTC.

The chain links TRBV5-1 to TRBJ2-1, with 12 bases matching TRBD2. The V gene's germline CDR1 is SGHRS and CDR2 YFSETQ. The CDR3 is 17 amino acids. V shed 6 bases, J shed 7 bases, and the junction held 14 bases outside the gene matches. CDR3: CASKLTSGRSYRNEQFF. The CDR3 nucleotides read TGCGCCAGCAAATTGACTAGCGGGAGAAGTTATAGAAATGAGCAGTTCTTC.

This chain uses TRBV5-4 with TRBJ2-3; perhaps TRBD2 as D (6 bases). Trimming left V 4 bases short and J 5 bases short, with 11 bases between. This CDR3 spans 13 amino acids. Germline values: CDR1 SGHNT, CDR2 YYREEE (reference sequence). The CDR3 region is CASSIPGLDTQYF. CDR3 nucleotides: TGTGCCAGCAGCATACCGGGACTAGATACGCAGTATTTT.

The CDR3, as DNA: TGTGCCAGCTCACTATCCATACCGGGACAGGGTTCCTATGGCTACACCTTC. Amino acid sequence: CASSLSIPGQGSYGYTF. The V gene is TRBV18, the J gene TRBJ1-2, with 9 bases that match TRBD1. Unmatched junction bases numbered 13, after V lost 4 bases and J lost 4 bases. The length of the CDR3 is 17 residues. Germline lookup yields CDR1 KGHSH and CDR2 LQKENI. Complete variable domain (other parts from reference TRBV18 and TRBJ1-2): NAGVMQNPRHLVRRRGQEARLRCSPMKGHSHVYWYRQLPEEGLKFMVYLQKENIIDESGMPKERFSAEFPKEGPSILRIQQVVRGDSAAYFCASSLSIPGQGSYGYTFGSGTRLTVV.

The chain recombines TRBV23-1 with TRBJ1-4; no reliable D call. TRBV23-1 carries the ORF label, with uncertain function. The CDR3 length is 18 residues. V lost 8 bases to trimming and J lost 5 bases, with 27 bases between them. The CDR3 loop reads CASQQSSLFGFWNEKLFF. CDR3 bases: TGCGCCAGCCAACAGTCCTCTCTCTTTGGGTTCTGGAATGAAAAACTGTTTTTT.

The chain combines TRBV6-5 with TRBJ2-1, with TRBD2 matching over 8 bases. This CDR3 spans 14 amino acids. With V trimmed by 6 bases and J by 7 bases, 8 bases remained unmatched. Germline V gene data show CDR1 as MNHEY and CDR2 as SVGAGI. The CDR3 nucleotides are TGTGCCAGCAGCCCCCCTCAGCGGGGGAATGAGCAGTTCTTC. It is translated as CASSPPQRGNEQFF.

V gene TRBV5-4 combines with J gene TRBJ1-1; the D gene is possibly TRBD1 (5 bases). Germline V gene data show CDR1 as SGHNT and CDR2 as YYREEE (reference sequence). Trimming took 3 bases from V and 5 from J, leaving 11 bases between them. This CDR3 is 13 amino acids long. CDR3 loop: CASSSYGGTEAFF. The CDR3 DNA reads TGTGCCAGCAGCTCGTACGGGGGGACTGAAGCTTTCTTT.

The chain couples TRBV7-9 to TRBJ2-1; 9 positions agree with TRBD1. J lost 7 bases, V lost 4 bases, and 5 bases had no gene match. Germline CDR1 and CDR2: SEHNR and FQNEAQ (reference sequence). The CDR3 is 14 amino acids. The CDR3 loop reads CASSSRQGENEQFF. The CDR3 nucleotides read TGTGCCAGCAGCTCCCGACAGGGGGAGAATGAGCAGTTCTTC. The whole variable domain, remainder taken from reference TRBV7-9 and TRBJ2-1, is DTGVSQNPRHKITKRGQNVTFRCDPISEHNRLYWYRQTLGQGPEFLTYFQNEAQLEKSRLLSDRFSAERPKGSFSTLEIQRTEQGDSAMYLCASSSRQGENEQFFGPGTRLTVL.

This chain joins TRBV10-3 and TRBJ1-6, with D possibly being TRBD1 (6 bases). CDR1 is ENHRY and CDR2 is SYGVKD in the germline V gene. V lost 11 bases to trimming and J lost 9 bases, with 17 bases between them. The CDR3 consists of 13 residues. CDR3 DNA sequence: TGTGCCGGATCGGGAGGGGGAGGTTCACCCCTCCACTTT. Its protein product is CAGSGGGGSPLHF.

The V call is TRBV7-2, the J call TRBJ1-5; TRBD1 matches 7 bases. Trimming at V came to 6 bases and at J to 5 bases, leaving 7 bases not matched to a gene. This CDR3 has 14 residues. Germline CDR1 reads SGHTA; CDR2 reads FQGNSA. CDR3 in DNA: TGTGCCAGCAGGGCGGGGACAGCCTATCAGCCCCAGCATTTT. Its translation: CASRAGTAYQPQHF.

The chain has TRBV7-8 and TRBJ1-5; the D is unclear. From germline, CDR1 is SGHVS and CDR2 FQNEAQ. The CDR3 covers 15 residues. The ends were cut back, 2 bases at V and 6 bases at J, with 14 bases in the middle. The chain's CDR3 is CASSLNEYRGQPQHF. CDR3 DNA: TGTGCCAGCAGCTTAAACGAATACCGGGGTCAGCCCCAGCATTTT.

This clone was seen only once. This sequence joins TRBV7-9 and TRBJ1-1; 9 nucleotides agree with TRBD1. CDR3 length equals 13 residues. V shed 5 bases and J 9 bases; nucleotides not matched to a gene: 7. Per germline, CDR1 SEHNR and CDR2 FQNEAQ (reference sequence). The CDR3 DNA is TGTGCCAGCAGCAGTAGGGGACAGGGACAAGCTTTCTTT. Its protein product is CASSSRGQGQAFF.

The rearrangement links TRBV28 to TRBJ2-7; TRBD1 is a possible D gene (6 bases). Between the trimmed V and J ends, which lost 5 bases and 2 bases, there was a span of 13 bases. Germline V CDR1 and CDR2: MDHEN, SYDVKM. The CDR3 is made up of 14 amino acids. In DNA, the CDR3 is TGTGCCAGCAGTGGCGGACAGCCCCCCTACGAGCAGTACTTC. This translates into CASSGGQPPYEQYF. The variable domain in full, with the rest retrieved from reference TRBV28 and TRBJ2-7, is DVKVTQSSRYLVKRTGEKVFLECVQDMDHENMFWYRQDPGLGLRLIYFSYDVKMKEKGDIPEGYSVSREKKERFSLILESASTNQTSMYLCASSGGQPPYEQYFGPGTRLTVT.

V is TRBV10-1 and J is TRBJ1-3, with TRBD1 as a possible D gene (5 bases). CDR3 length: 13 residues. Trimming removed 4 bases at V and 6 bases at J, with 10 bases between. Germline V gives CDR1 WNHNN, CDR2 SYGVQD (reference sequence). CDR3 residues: CASSGQGVNTIYF. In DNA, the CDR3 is TGCGCCAGCAGTGGGCAGGGTGTAAACACCATATATTTT.

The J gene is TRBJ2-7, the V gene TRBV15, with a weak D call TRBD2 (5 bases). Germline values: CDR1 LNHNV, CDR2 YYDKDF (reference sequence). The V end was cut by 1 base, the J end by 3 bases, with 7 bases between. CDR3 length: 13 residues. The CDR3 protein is CATSRGTYYEQYF. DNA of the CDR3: TGTGCCACCAGCAGAGGGACTTACTACGAGCAGTACTTC.

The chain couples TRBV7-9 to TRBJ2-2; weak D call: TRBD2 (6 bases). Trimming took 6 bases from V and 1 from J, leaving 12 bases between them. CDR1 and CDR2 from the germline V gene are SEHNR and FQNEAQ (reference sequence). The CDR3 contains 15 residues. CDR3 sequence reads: CASRIAGQNTGELFF. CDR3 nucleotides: TGTGCCAGCAGGATTGCGGGGCAGAACACCGGGGAGCTGTTTTTT.

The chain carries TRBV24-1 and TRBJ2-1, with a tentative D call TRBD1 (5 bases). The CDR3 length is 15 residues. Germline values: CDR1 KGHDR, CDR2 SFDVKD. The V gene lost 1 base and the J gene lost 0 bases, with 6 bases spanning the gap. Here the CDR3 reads CATSDFQGSYNEQFF. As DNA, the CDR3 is TGTGCCACCAGTGATTTTCAGGGCTCCTACAATGAGCAGTTCTTC.

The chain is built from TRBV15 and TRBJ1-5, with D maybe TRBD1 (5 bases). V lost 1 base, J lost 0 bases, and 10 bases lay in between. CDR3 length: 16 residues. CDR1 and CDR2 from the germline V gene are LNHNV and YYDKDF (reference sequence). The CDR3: CATSRARVDSNQPQHF. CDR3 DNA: TGTGCCACCAGCAGAGCCAGGGTCGATAGCAATCAGCCCCAGCATTTT. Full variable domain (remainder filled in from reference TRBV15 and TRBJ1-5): DAMVIQNPRYQVTQFGKPVTLSCSQTLNHNVMYWYQQKSSQAPKLLFHYYDKDFNNEADTPDNFQSRRPNTSFCFLDIRSPGLGDTAMYLCATSRARVDSNQPQHFGDGTRLSIL.